This T cell receptor (beta chain) was retrieved from a study of T cells in Graves' hyperthyroidism and ophthalmopathy. Whole-study context: Peripheral blood was acquired at first diagnosis, ahead of any therapy whatsoever.

Diagnosing involved the use of clinical symptoms, serum thyroxine and TRAb, thyroid ultrasound and orbital computed tomography. From germline, CDR1 is LGHDT and CDR2 YNNKEL (reference sequence). The V and J ends lost 5 bases and 6 bases respectively, with 17 bases between them. This CDR3 has 15 residues. Amplified TCR beta CDR3 regions came from RNA transcripts. A first-round RT-PCR of the TCR CDR3 used the HTBI primer set. One entry per CDR3 protein results from TCRdb running MiXCR on the multiplex PCR reads. Seen here are approximately 410,000 distinct CDR3 sequences, roughly 15% observed once, and the top ten hold roughly an eighth. This clonotype was picked up many times.

This TCR was recovered from a man aged 18 to 29 with Graves' ophthalmopathy. Sequencing was performed on blood. The chain recombines TRBV3-1 with TRBJ1-5; D might be TRBD1 (6 bases). The CDR3 region is CASSNRGRGFQPQHF. The CDR3 DNA follows: TGTGCCAGCAGCAACCGAGGCAGGGGATTTCAGCCCCAGCATTTT.